Listed here are 10 T cell receptor beta chains from one sample, sequenced in a study of monozygotic twins with inflammatory bowel disease. TCRdb re-called the 5' RACE reads; one entry per CDR3 protein, DNA not given. Its clone listing holds about 210,000 distinct CDR3 sequences. The sequenced sample was blood. Receptors were obtained from a human donor with ulcerative colitis or Crohn's disease, or a healthy co-twin of an affected twin (not recorded which).

V gene TRBV5-1 combines with J gene TRBJ1-4; TCRdb's D gene call, TRBD1, goes unchecked for lack of DNA. Germline V gene lookup returns CDR1 SGHRS and CDR2 YFSETQ. The CDR3 loop spans 17 amino acids. CDR3 residues: CASSDEARTGPNEKLFF.

The rearrangement links TRBV5-1 to TRBJ2-2. This CDR3 contains 16 residues. Per germline, CDR1 SGHRS and CDR2 YFSETQ. The CDR3 protein is CASSLGGNTNTGELFF.

The genes are TRBV19 and TRBJ2-5; TCRdb names TRBD1, which stays unverified in the absence of DNA. This CDR3 region has 14 residues. Germline loops: CDR1 LNHDA, CDR2 SQIVND (reference sequence). The CDR3 sequence is CASSPLGQGETQYF. The full variable domain, with the rest looked up from reference TRBV19 and TRBJ2-5, is DGGITQSPKYLFRKEGQNVTLSCEQNLNHDAMYWYRQDPGQGLRLIYYSQIVNDFQKGDIAEGYSVSREKKESFPLTVTSAQKNPTAFYLCASSPLGQGETQYFGPGTRLLVL.

Here the CDR3 reads CATSDLISGEIVEAFF. The chain joins TRBV24-1 to TRBJ1-1. CDR3 length: 16 residues. Germline V gene sequence: CDR1 KGHDR, CDR2 SFDVKD.

The chain's CDR3 is CATQQGTNTEAFF. The chain employs TRBV18 and TRBJ1-1; TCRdb calls TRBD1, which cannot be checked without DNA. Germline CDR1 and CDR2: KGHSH and LQKENI. CDR3 size: 13 residues.

The rearrangement uses TRBV6-5 and TRBJ1-1. CDR1 and CDR2 (germline): MNHEY, SVGAGI. The CDR3 loop spans 12 amino acids. This CDR3 is CASSFRLSEAFF.

This chain connects TRBV12-3 or TRBV12-4 to TRBJ1-2; TCRdb reports TRBD1, a call that lacks DNA to check it against. There are 13 residues in the CDR3. CDR3 sequence: CASTIGAGYGYTF.

The rearrangement links TRBV15 to TRBJ2-2; without DNA, the TCRdb call of TRBD1 cannot be checked. The V gene's germline CDR1 is LNHNV and CDR2 YYDKDF (reference sequence). The CDR3 is 15 residues long. CDR3 amino acids: CATSILTGNTGELFF.

The rearrangement links TRBV18 to TRBJ2-5; TCRdb returns TRBD2, unconfirmable since there is no DNA. This CDR3 comprises 14 residues. The V gene's germline CDR1 is KGHSH and CDR2 LQKENI. This CDR3 reads CASSPGPRRETQYF.

This rearrangement joins TRBV6-1 to TRBJ2-7. The V gene's germline CDR1 is MNHNS and CDR2 SASEGT. The CDR3 is made up of 18 amino acids. The CDR3 reads CASSRFRRIEWPDYEQYF.